Included here is one T cell receptor (beta chain) sequence, with context. Its target is unknown. This entry is derived from a study of T cell responses to AZD1222 COVID-19 vaccine. The V gene's germline CDR1 is LGHDT and CDR2 YNNKEL (reference sequence). Trimming left V 1 base short and J 4 bases short, with 11 bases between. The CDR3 length is 14 residues. Study-level findings and limits: Two AZD1222 administrations were followed by greater Spike-specific TCR breadth and depth.

The data were produced by immunoSEQ multiplex PCR, yet TCRdb's version contains in-frame clones alone and is incomplete. The sample has some 130,000 clones; roughly 90% are singletons. The chain employs TRBV3-1 (or the pseudogene TRBV3-2) and TRBJ2-7; D could derive from TRBD1 or TRBD2 (5 bases each). The sequence was collected from an adult in good health. Source: peripheral blood, taken on day 0 of AZD1222 vaccination. The CDR3 sequence is CASSQGLGGYEQYF. CDR3 coding DNA: TGTGCCAGCAGCCAAGGGCTTGGGGGTTACGAGCAGTACTTC.